These 24 T cell receptor beta chains originate from one sample sequenced in a study of blood T cell repertoires in COVID-19. Sequenced by immunoSEQ multiplex PCR; TCRdb stores in-frame clones only, minus some. The table shows around 69,000 clones, with 85% occurring only once. The sample consisted of peripheral blood. All receptors derive from a middle-aged man with acute or convalescent COVID-19.

CDR3 nucleotide sequence: TGTGCCAGCTCGGACCGGGACAGGGGCGCCGAGCAGTACTTC. It codes for CASSDRDRGAEQYF. The chain employs TRBV18 and TRBJ2-7; TRBD1 aligns across 10 bases. CDR1 is KGHSH, CDR2 LQKENI, per germline. V lost 6 bases and J lost 6; bases outside the gene matches: 8. This CDR3 has 14 amino acids.

The chain carries TRBV30 and TRBJ2-2; D perhaps matches TRBD2 (6 bases). V lost 1 base to trimming and J lost 6 bases, with 15 bases between them. This CDR3 spans 15 amino acids. Germline-derived CDR1 and CDR2 are GTSNPN and SVGIG (reference sequence). The chain's CDR3 is CAWSGSGGFAGELFF. CDR3 in DNA: TGTGCCTGGAGTGGCTCTGGGGGGTTCGCCGGGGAGCTGTTTTTT. Based on the CDR3 plus reference TRBV30 and TRBJ2-2, the full variable domain is SQTIHQWPATLVQPVGSPLSLECTVEGTSNPNLYWYRQAAGRGLQLLFYSVGIGQISSEVPQNLSASRPQDRQFILSSKKLLLSDSGFYLCAWSGSGGFAGELFFGEGSRLTVL.

The chain carries TRBV6-5 and TRBJ2-1; maybe TRBD2 (6 bases). V shed 5 bases and J shed 0 bases, with 11 bases lying between them. Per germline, CDR1 MNHEY and CDR2 SVGAGI. This CDR3 has 15 amino acids. CDR3 DNA: TGTGCCAGCAGTCAGGAGGGAAGCTCCTACAATGAGCAGTTCTTC. Translation gives CASSQEGSSYNEQFF.

V gene TRBV2 combines with J gene TRBJ2-5; TRBD2 matches at 9 bases. Germline-derived CDR1 and CDR2 are SNHLY and FYNNEI. The CDR3 runs 15 residues. The junction had 4 bases not matched to a gene; V was cut back by 2 bases and J by 3 bases. The CDR3 loop is CASSEWGLAEETQYF. In DNA, the CDR3 is TGTGCCAGCAGTGAATGGGGACTAGCAGAAGAGACCCAGTACTTC.

This clone was recorded a few times. The V and J genes are TRBV11-2 and TRBJ1-3; D gene ambiguous. Trimming stripped 2 bases from V and 0 bases from J, with 14 bases between. Germline V gene sequence: CDR1 SGHAT, CDR2 FQNNGV. The CDR3 runs 17 residues. In nucleotides, the CDR3 is TGTGCCAGCAGCTTATTTCTCGGCGGAGGCTCTGGAAACACCATATATTTT. Its translation is CASSLFLGGGSGNTIYF. The full variable domain, completed using reference TRBV11-2 and TRBJ1-3, is EAGVAQSPRYKIIEKRQSVAFWCNPISGHATLYWYQQILGQGPKLLIQFQNNGVVDDSQLPKDRFSAERLKGVDSTLKIQPAKLEDSAVYLCASSLFLGGGSGNTIYFGEGSWLTVV.

This clone has just one count. This chain connects TRBV6-5 to TRBJ1-4, with D perhaps TRBD1 (6 bases). This CDR3 comprises 14 residues. V was shortened by 4 bases and J by 4 bases, with 10 bases between the two germline ends. Germline lookup yields CDR1 MNHEY and CDR2 SVGAGI. CDR3 sequence: CASSSDSVNEKLFF. DNA of the CDR3: TGTGCCAGCAGTTCGGACAGTGTTAATGAAAAACTGTTTTTT.

V usage is TRBV6-5 and J usage is TRBJ1-2, with a weak D call TRBD1 (6 bases). The CDR3 runs to 15 residues. Germline V gives CDR1 MNHEY, CDR2 SVGAGI. The V gene lost 7 bases and the J gene lost 0 bases, with 15 bases spanning the gap. The CDR3, as DNA: TGTGCCAGCAAGACGGACAGTCAAGCTAACTATGGCTACACCTTC. It is translated as CASKTDSQANYGYTF.

The chain joins TRBV5-8 to TRBJ2-3; perhaps TRBD1 as D (5 bases). Germline V gene sequence: CDR1 SGHTS, CDR2 YDEGEE. The CDR3 is 14 residues long. The V end lost 4 bases, the J end lost 3 bases, and 12 bases lay between the germline ends. The CDR3 loop reads CASSLTGYTDTQYF. CDR3 DNA sequence: TGTGCCAGCAGCCTCACAGGATATACAGATACGCAGTATTTT.

The chain carries TRBV5-1 and TRBJ1-1, with 10 bases fitting TRBD1. Germline loops: CDR1 SGHRS, CDR2 YFSETQ. The CDR3 is 16 amino acids. The V segment lost 4 bases and the J segment 0 bases; nucleotides outside the gene matches: 6. CDR3 sequence reads: CASSPVTGGLNTEAFF. CDR3 sequence (DNA): TGCGCCAGCAGCCCAGTGACAGGGGGCTTGAACACTGAAGCTTTCTTT.

This chain links TRBV5-1 with TRBJ1-3; weak D call: TRBD1 (5 bases). CDR3 length: 14 residues. V gave up 0 bases and J gave up 8 bases, with 12 bases separating them. Per germline, CDR1 SGHRS and CDR2 YFSETQ. The CDR3, as DNA: TGCGCCAGCAGCTTGGGACCCGGAGGGGACACCATATATTTT. Encoded protein: CASSLGPGGDTIYF. Drawing the rest from reference TRBV5-1 and TRBJ1-3, the complete variable domain is KAGVTQTPRYLIKTRGQQVTLSCSPISGHRSVSWYQQTPGQGLQFLFEYFSETQRNKGNFPGRFSGRQFSNSRSEMNVSTLELGDSALYLCASSLGPGGDTIYFGEGSWLTVV.

The gene calls are TRBV2 and TRBJ2-7; no definite D call. The CDR3 spans 11 residues. V was trimmed by 7 bases and J by 0 bases, leaving 4 bases between them. In germline, CDR1 is SNHLY, CDR2 FYNNEI. DNA of the CDR3: TGTGCCAGCAAGCACTCCTACGAGCAGTACTTC. Protein: CASKHSYEQYF.

The V call is TRBV3-1 (or the pseudogene TRBV3-2), the J call TRBJ2-7; 10 bases map to TRBD2. Germline V gives CDR1 LGHDT, CDR2 YNNKEL (reference sequence). Unmatched junction bases numbered 10, after V lost 5 bases and J lost 6 bases. The CDR3 sequence is 15 residues long. CDR3 sequence reads: CASSGGLARRGEQYF. DNA of the CDR3: TGTGCCAGCAGCGGGGGACTAGCGAGGAGAGGCGAGCAGTACTTC.

This clone appeared a single time. J is TRBJ2-1 and V is TRBV7-6, with D unresolved. The CDR3 is 12 residues long. The germline V gene has CDR1 SGHVS and CDR2 FNYEAQ. The V and J ends lost 8 bases and 5 bases respectively, with 10 bases between them. The CDR3 region has the DNA TGTGCCAGCGGGCAGTTAGACAATGAGCAGTTCTTC. It yields the protein CASGQLDNEQFF.

A remark on this clone: The sample carries other DNA sequences with the same CDR3. V and J are TRBV9 and TRBJ1-2; the D is unclear. The CDR3 extends over 13 amino acids. V was pared by 0 bases and J by 1 base, with 4 bases between. CDR1 and CDR2 from the germline V gene are SGDLS and YYNGEE. The CDR3 loop is CASSVDSNYGYTF. The CDR3 DNA reads as TGTGCCAGCAGCGTAGACAGTAACTATGGCTACACCTTC.

The chain employs TRBV7-9 and TRBJ2-1, with TRBD2 identical over 11 bases. Germline trimming cut 7 bases from V and 5 bases from J; bases unmatched to any gene: 7. Germline CDR1 and CDR2: SEHNR and FQNEAQ (reference sequence). This CDR3 is built from 15 residues. CDR3 in amino acids: CASTNSGLADNEQFF. CDR3 nucleotide sequence: TGTGCCAGCACGAATTCGGGACTAGCGGACAATGAGCAGTTCTTC. Full variable domain (missing parts from reference TRBV7-9 and TRBJ2-1): DTGVSQNPRHKITKRGQNVTFRCDPISEHNRLYWYRQTLGQGPEFLTYFQNEAQLEKSRLLSDRFSAERPKGSFSTLEIQRTEQGDSAMYLCASTNSGLADNEQFFGPGTRLTVL.

The genes are TRBV3-1 (or the pseudogene TRBV3-2) and TRBJ2-1; TRBD2 agrees at 7 bases. V lost 0 bases and J lost 9; bases outside the gene matches: 8. The CDR3 loop spans 15 amino acids. The germline gives CDR1 LGHDT, CDR2 YNNKEL (reference sequence). CDR3 in amino acids: CASSQEWAGDGEQFF. The CDR3 DNA sequence: TGTGCCAGCAGCCAAGAGTGGGCGGGAGACGGTGAGCAGTTCTTC.

This chain uses TRBV30 with TRBJ1-6, with 9 bases lining up with TRBD1. The CDR3 sequence is 15 residues long. The germline CDR1 and CDR2 sequences are GTSNPN and SVGIG (reference sequence). Germline trimming cut 4 bases from V and 7 bases from J; bases unmatched to any gene: 8. The CDR3 DNA sequence: TGTGCCTGGACCCCGGGGGGACAGGGAAATTCACCCCTCCACTTT. Amino acid sequence: CAWTPGGQGNSPLHF.

The chain couples TRBV19 to TRBJ2-3; 8 bases fit TRBD2. Germline V lookup: CDR1 LNHDA, CDR2 SQIVND (reference sequence). V shed 5 bases and J 2 bases; nucleotides not matched to a gene: 6. This CDR3 region has 15 residues. The CDR3, as DNA: TGTGCCAGTAGTTTCTCTAGCGGGCACACAGATACGCAGTATTTT. Its protein is CASSFSSGHTDTQYF.

V and J are TRBV30 and TRBJ2-3; TRBD1 matches at 7 bases. The CDR3 loop spans 15 amino acids. V shed 1 base and J 0 bases; nucleotides not matched to a gene: 4. The germline V gene has CDR1 GTSNPN and CDR2 SVGIG (reference sequence). CDR3 region: CAWSGTGLSTDTQYF. Here the CDR3 DNA reads TGTGCCTGGAGTGGGACAGGTCTTAGCACAGATACGCAGTATTTT.

The CDR3 bases are TGCGCCAGCAGCTTGCGTACGGGGGCAACTAATGAAAAACTGTTTTTT. Translation gives CASSLRTGATNEKLFF. The chain has TRBV5-1 and TRBJ1-4, with a possible D match to TRBD1 (5 bases). Trimming pared 1 base from V and 0 bases from J, leaving 10 bases between. Germline-derived CDR1 and CDR2 are SGHRS and YFSETQ. There are 16 residues in the CDR3.

This clone was counted once. The CDR3 region has the DNA TGTGCCAGCAGCTTACAGGGGGCAGGGACCGGGGAGCTGTTTTTT. This sequence encodes CASSLQGAGTGELFF. The genes are TRBV14 and TRBJ2-2; 9 bases agree with TRBD1. Looked up from germline, CDR1 is SGHDN and CDR2 is FVKESK. The CDR3 runs 15 residues. V was clipped by 5 bases and J by 5 bases; unmatched bases: 6.

This clone was observed a handful of times. J is TRBJ1-4 and V is TRBV10-1; D call uncertain. This CDR3 region has 12 residues. Germline-derived CDR1 and CDR2 are WNHNN and SYGVQD (reference sequence). The V and J ends lost 3 bases and 5 bases respectively, with 4 bases between them. The CDR3 region has the DNA TGCGCCAGCAGTGACCAAAATGAAAAACTGTTTTTT. Protein sequence: CASSDQNEKLFF.

V usage is TRBV7-8 and J usage is TRBJ2-3, with 8 bases that match TRBD2. The CDR3 length is 15 residues. V lost 0 bases to trimming and J lost 6 bases; unmatched junction nucleotides: 5. CDR1 SGHVS and CDR2 FQNEAQ come from the germline V gene. The CDR3 here is CASSLASGGADTQYF. The CDR3 DNA reads TGTGCCAGCAGCTTAGCCAGCGGGGGTGCGGATACGCAGTATTTT.

CDR3 bases: TGTGCCATCAGTGCATCTCCGGGACAGTACCACTACGAGCAGTACTTC. This gives the protein CAISASPGQYHYEQYF. This chain uses TRBV10-3 with TRBJ2-7, with 7 bases that match TRBD1. Germline V lookup: CDR1 ENHRY, CDR2 SYGVKD. The CDR3 has 16 amino acids. V trimming: 4 bases; J trimming: 3 bases; junction bases outside the gene matches: 12.